The T cell receptor beta chain under discussion was sequenced for a study of control samples from healthy donors and cancer patients. From germline, CDR1 is KGHDR and CDR2 SFDVKD. V was cut by 4 bases and J by 0 bases, with 6 bases left in between. The CDR3 covers 14 residues. Only in-frame clones appear in the TCRdb table, and some are missing; sequencing was by immunoSEQ multiplex PCR. This table holds around 89,000 clones, around 82% found once. The chain has TRBV24-1 and TRBJ1-5; D not resolved. This receptor was obtained from a woman aged 55-69 years in good health. The source material was blood. The CDR3 sequence is CATSERDSNQPQHF. In DNA, the CDR3 is TGTGCCACCAGTGAACGAGATAGCAATCAGCCCCAGCATTTT.